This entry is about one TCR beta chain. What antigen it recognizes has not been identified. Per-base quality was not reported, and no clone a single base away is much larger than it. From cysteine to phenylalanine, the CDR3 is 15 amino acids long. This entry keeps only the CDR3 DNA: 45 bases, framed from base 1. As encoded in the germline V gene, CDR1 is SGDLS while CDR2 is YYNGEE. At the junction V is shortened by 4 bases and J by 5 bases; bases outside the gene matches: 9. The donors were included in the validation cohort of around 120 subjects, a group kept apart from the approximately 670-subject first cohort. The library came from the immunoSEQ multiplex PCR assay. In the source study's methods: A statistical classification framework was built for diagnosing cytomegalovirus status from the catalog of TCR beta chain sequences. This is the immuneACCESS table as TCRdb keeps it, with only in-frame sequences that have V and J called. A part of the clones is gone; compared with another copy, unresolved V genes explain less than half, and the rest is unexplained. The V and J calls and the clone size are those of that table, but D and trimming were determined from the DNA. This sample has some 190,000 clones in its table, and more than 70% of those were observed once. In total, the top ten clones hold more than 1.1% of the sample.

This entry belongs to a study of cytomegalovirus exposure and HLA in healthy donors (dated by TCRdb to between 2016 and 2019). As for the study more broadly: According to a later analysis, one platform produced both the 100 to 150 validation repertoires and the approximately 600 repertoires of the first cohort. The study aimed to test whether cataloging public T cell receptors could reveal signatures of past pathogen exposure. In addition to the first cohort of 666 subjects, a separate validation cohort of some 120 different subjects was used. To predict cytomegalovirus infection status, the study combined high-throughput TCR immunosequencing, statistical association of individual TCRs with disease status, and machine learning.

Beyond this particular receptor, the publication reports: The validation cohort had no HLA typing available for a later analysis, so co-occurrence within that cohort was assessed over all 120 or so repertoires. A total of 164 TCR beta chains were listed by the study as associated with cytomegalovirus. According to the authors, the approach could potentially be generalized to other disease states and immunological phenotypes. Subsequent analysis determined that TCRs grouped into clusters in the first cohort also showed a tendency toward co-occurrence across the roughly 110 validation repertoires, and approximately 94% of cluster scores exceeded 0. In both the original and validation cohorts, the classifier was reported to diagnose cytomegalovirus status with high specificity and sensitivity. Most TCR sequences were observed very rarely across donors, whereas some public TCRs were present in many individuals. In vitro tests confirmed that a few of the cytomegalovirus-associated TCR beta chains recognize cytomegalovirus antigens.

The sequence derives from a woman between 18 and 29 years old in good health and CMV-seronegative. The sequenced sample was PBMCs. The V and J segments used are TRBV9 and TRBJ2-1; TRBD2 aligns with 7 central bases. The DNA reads TGTGCCAGCAGCAGAGCGGGACTACATAACAATGAGCAGTTCTTC. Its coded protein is CASSRAGLHNNEQFF.